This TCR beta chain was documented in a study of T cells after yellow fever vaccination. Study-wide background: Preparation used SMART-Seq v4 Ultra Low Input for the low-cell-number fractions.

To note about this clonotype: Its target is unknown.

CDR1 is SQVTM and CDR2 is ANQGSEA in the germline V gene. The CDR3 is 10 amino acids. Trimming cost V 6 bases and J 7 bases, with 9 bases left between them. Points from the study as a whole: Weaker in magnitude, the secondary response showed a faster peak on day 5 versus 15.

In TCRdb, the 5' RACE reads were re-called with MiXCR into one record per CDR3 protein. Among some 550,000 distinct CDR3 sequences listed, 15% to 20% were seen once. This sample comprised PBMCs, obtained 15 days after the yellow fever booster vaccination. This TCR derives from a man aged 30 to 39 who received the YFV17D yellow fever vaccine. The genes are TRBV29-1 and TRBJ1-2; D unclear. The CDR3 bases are TGCAGCGTCCAGGCGGTTGGCTACACCTTC. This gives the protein CSVQAVGYTF.